The clone carrying this T cell receptor beta chain was counted only a few times. The sample is drawn from a study of CD8+ T cells in alopecia areata. Across the whole study: A 6-month period off drug followed tofacitinib, which lasted 6 to 18 months.

Alopecia areata patients gave lesional scalp punch biopsies and peripheral blood samples. Isolated RNA was reverse transcribed into cDNA used as the sequencing template. Clones were read by immunoSEQ multiplex PCR, and TCRdb kept only the in-frame ones, dropping some. The data contain about 150,000 clones, over 45% of them seen just once; the ten biggest clones take up roughly 7.5%. Trimming removed 8 bases at V and 5 bases at J, with 15 bases between. Germline V CDR1 and CDR2: SQVTM, ANQGSEA. CDR3 length: 12 residues. The receptor comes from a human donor with alopecia areata. Sequencing was done on a sample of CD4+ T cells sorted from blood. The chain carries TRBV29-1 and TRBJ2-5; the D gene could be TRBD1 or TRBD2 (6 bases each). CDR3 nucleotide sequence: TGCAGCTCCCTGAGGGGGGCTGAGACCCAGTACTTC. Encoded protein: CSSLRGAETQYF.